The entry below describes one T cell receptor beta chain. This CDR3 region has 14 residues. From germline, CDR1 is SQVTM and CDR2 ANQGSEA. The V end was cut by 6 bases, the J end by 3 bases, with 18 bases between. This sample stems from a study of low-dose radiotherapy and immunotherapy resistance in tumors. About the research overall: The fractionation for Cohort 1 was 0.5 Gy per fraction every 2 weeks, totaling 6.5 Gy. The patients were given nivolumab 240 mg every two weeks and ipilimumab 1 mg/kg every six weeks, through an intravenous route.

First-strand cDNA relied on TRAV- and TRBV-specific primers spanning alpha and beta chains. TCRs underwent 15 to 20 PCR cycles of amplification with a constant-region primer and V-primer adapter. The mRNA that was isolated underwent amplification by in vitro transcription. MiXCR, applied by TCRdb to the reads, yields one record per CDR3 protein. The sample has around 69,000 distinct CDR3 sequences; less than 40% are singletons. Time point of the sample: before trial treatment. Eligible patients bore advanced solid tumors devoid of tumor-infiltrating lymphocytes. The source was PBMCs, collected before treatment. The V gene is TRBV29-1, the J gene TRBJ2-7; weak D call: TRBD1 (5 bases). The sequence derives from a female donor with ovarian cancer. The CDR3 sequence: CSVVGQEGVYEQYF. The CDR3 DNA is TGCAGCGTGGTTGGGCAGGAAGGGGTCTACGAGCAGTACTTC.